Listed below are T cell receptor beta chains from one sample, sequenced in a study of shared clonotypes between healthy human individuals. Some clones are missing from TCRdb's copy, which holds only in-frame ones; the method was immunoSEQ multiplex PCR. In the table there are some 1 million clones, roughly 70% of which are singletons. The sequenced material came from memory CD4+ T cells sorted from blood. These receptors came from a man between 18 and 29 years old in good health. The CDR3 runs from the conserved cysteine through the conserved F or W.

TRBJ2-2 | TRBV7-7 | CASSFGGNTGELFF
TRBJ1-2 | TRBV6-5 | CASSYPTGTPLGGYTF
TRBJ1-4 | TRBV7-2 | CASSLGRGRGEKLFF
TRBJ2-1 | TRBV19 | CASSSPGTSGGDNEQFF
TRBJ2-7 | TRBV4-3 | CASSQDPLAGVYEQYF
TRBJ2-1 | TRBV7-8 | CASSSATSAIDNNEQFF
TRBJ2-3 | TRBV2 | CASSRLVAGTDTQYF
TRBJ1-6 | TRBV4-1 | CASSQESRYPASNSPLHF
TRBJ2-7 | TRBV11-3 | CASSLGHGAEQYF
TRBJ2-7 | TRBV19 | CASDPRVMQYF
TRBJ2-5 | TRBV5-4 | CASSLGGQLQETQYF
TRBJ1-5 | TRBV5-8 | CASSAAGGGNQPQHF
TRBJ2-1 | TRBV7-9 | CASSLRGASYEQFF
TRBJ2-7 | TRBV10-3 | CAIGRSSYEQYF
TRBJ2-5 | TRBV30 | CAWGIGETQYF
TRBJ2-7 | TRBV20-1 | CSAFTRNEQYF
TRBJ1-2 | TRBV5-6 | CASSCGTGVDGYTF
TRBJ2-7 | TRBV2 | CASSPDLLYEQYF
TRBJ2-5 | TRBV2 | CANRDNQETQYF
TRBJ1-1 | TRBV28 | CASSSLDTEAFF
TRBJ2-7 | TRBV19 | CASRGLALPSYEQYF
TRBJ2-7 | TRBV5-6 | CASSSRVRGYEQYF
TRBJ1-6 | TRBV5-1 | CASSLDSLINSPLHF
TRBJ1-2 | TRBV7-9 | CASSPGQGSLYGYTF
TRBJ2-5 | TRBV5-1 | CASSTGTSGGKETQYF
TRBJ1-6 | TRBV6-1 | CASSVDRVVKSPLHF
TRBJ2-1 | TRBV2 | CASRPQAGGWNEQFF
TRBJ2-1 | TRBV11-3 | CASSSGRTSGSEDEQFF
TRBJ1-2 | TRBV6-6 | CASSRTSDPVNYGYTF
TRBJ2-7 | TRBV25-1 | CASSDSGTSYEQYF
TRBJ1-1 | TRBV6-5 | CASSHDGGAEAFF
TRBJ2-2 | TRBV5-6 | CASSARDRNTGELFF
TRBJ1-5 | TRBV6-1 | CASSETLGTSFGQPQHF
TRBJ2-5 | TRBV2 | CASSGREETQYF
TRBJ1-5 | TRBV28 | CASIGGQDNQPQHF
TRBJ1-4 | TRBV6-6 | CASTPPGEFEKLFF
TRBJ2-5 | TRBV4-1 | CASSQDVAGGKTQYF
TRBJ2-1 | TRBV15 | CATSHSGLGGPAYNEQFF
TRBJ1-4 | TRBV2 | CASSRQGREKLFF
TRBJ2-3 | TRBV5-1 | CASSSGTGRDTQYF
TRBJ2-3 | TRBV30 | CAWKGGRVIDTQYF
TRBJ2-5 | TRBV27 | CASSLNGGPQYF
TRBJ1-6 | TRBV19 | CASSKGGGSSYNSPLHF
TRBJ2-1 | TRBV4-1 | CARTSGAYNEQFF
TRBJ1-4 | TRBV5-5 | CASSPQGGRDEKLFF
TRBJ2-7 | TRBV2 | CASSDWGTSYEQYF
TRBJ2-7 | TRBV5-1 | CASSVEGSLFYEQYF